This entry lists 14 T cell receptor beta chains sequenced from one sample in a study of response to subunit inactivated influenza vaccine. TCRdb independently ran MiXCR on the RT-PCR reads; one entry per CDR3 protein. This sample has 750,000 to 850,000 distinct CDR3 sequences; around a sixth occur once, and the top ten carry around 9.9%. The material sequenced was PBMCs from blood, taken 5 days after vaccination. The receptors were sampled from a middle-aged man who received an inactivated influenza vaccine.

This clonotype has at least ten counts. This sequence joins TRBV29-1 and TRBJ2-1; D is possibly TRBD2 (7 bases). The CDR3 loop spans 15 amino acids. Trimming left V 6 bases short and J 7 bases short, with 22 bases between. Germline V gives CDR1 SQVTM, CDR2 ANQGSEA. This CDR3 is CSVARGASSRNEQFF. The CDR3 region has the DNA TGCAGCGTCGCACGGGGGGCCTCCTCGAGGAATGAGCAGTTCTTC.

This clonotype came up a few times. The CDR3 loop reads CASRRTGILYEQYF. The CDR3 DNA sequence: TGTGCCAGCAGGAGAACGGGAATTCTCTACGAGCAGTACTTC. V and J are TRBV28 and TRBJ2-7, with TRBD2 as a possible D gene (5 bases). The CDR3 contains 14 residues. Germline V gene lookup returns CDR1 MDHEN and CDR2 SYDVKM. Trimming took 6 bases from V and 3 from J, leaving 15 bases between them.

In its sample, this clonotype was seen once. With a much larger clone just one base away, this may be a read error. This chain uses TRBV3-1 with TRBJ1-1, with D perhaps TRBD1 (6 bases). The CDR3 is 18 residues long. In germline, CDR1 is LGHDT, CDR2 YNNKEL (reference sequence). DNA of the CDR3: TGTACCAGCAGTTTAGTAGAGGTCTGGACAGACATGAACACTGAAGCTTTCTTT. This translates into CTSSLVEVWTDMNTEAFF.

The sample holds a few counts of this clonotype. This chain links TRBV15 with TRBJ2-3, with D tentatively TRBD1 or TRBD2 (5 bases each). Germline CDR1 is LNHNV and CDR2 is YYDKDF (reference sequence). The CDR3 is made up of 17 amino acids. Trimming took 0 bases from V and 5 from J, leaving 18 bases between them. CDR3 in DNA: TGTGCCACCAGCAGAGAGGAGTGGGGACGTCGGGAAGATACGCAGTATTTT. It specifies CATSREEWGRREDTQYF.

This rearrangement joins TRBV7-6 to TRBJ1-1; D is possibly TRBD1 (5 bases). CDR3 size: 12 residues. Trimming removed 5 bases from V and 1 base from J, with 5 bases in between. Germline assignment: CDR1 SGHVS and CDR2 FNYEAQ. DNA of the CDR3: TGTGCCAGCAGCGGGGCGAACACTGAAGCTTTCTTT. The encoded protein is CASSGANTEAFF.

This clonotype was counted many times. The V gene is TRBV7-9, the J gene TRBJ2-7; D is ambiguous. Looked up from germline, CDR1 is SEHNR and CDR2 is FQNEAQ (reference sequence). The CDR3 is 14 amino acids. V shed 5 bases and J shed 1 base, with 12 bases lying between them. CDR3 in DNA: TGTGCCAGCAGCGCCGCTCTAGAGTCCTACGAGCAGTACTTC. Encoded protein: CASSAALESYEQYF. Combining the CDR3 with reference TRBV7-9 and TRBJ2-7 gives the whole variable domain DTGVSQNPRHKITKRGQNVTFRCDPISEHNRLYWYRQTLGQGPEFLTYFQNEAQLEKSRLLSDRFSAERPKGSFSTLEIQRTEQGDSAMYLCASSAALESYEQYFGPGTRLTVT.

In its sample, this clonotype was seen a few times. The V and J genes are TRBV11-2 and TRBJ1-5; TRBD1 agrees at 7 bases. Germline CDR1 reads SGHAT; CDR2 reads FQNNGV. The CDR3 is 17 amino acids. V lost 5 bases, J lost 1 base, and 11 bases stayed unmatched. The CDR3 sequence: CASSERTGTLSNQPQHF. As DNA, the CDR3 is TGTGCCAGCAGCGAACGGACAGGCACGCTCAGCAATCAGCCCCAGCATTTT.

This clonotype was picked up a small number of times. This chain joins TRBV20-1 and TRBJ2-1; D gene uncertain. CDR3 length equals 12 residues. CDR1 is DFQATT, CDR2 SNEGSKA, per germline (reference sequence). The V end lost 1 base, the J end lost 6 bases, and 7 bases lay between the germline ends. Here the CDR3 DNA reads TGCAGTGCTAGAGGGCCTGGCAATGAGCAGTTCTTC. As protein: CSARGPGNEQFF.

The rearrangement joins TRBV29-1 to TRBJ1-1, with D tentatively TRBD1 (5 bases). Trimming stripped 7 bases from V and 4 bases from J, with 19 bases between. The CDR3 has 14 residues. Germline V gene lookup returns CDR1 SQVTM and CDR2 ANQGSEA. CDR3 residues: CSAVAIGGSTEAFF. The CDR3 DNA sequence: TGCAGCGCCGTAGCTATTGGGGGGAGCACTGAAGCTTTCTTT.

This chain links TRBV5-1 with TRBJ2-1; perhaps D is TRBD1 or TRBD2 (6 bases each). The CDR3 runs 16 residues. Trimming cost V 4 bases and J 0 bases, with 14 bases left between them. The germline gives CDR1 SGHRS, CDR2 YFSETQ. CDR3: CASSPFGGVSYNEQFF. DNA of the CDR3: TGCGCCAGCAGCCCCTTCGGGGGCGTCTCCTACAATGAGCAGTTCTTC.

The chain combines TRBV10-3 with TRBJ1-1; no definite D call. Looked up from germline, CDR1 is ENHRY and CDR2 is SYGVKD. This CDR3 has 16 amino acids. The V end was cut by 4 bases, the J end by 1 base, with 16 bases between. The CDR3 sequence is CAISVTSIGQNTEAFF. Here the CDR3 DNA reads TGTGCCATCAGTGTTACGTCTATAGGGCAGAACACTGAAGCTTTCTTT.

The chain recombines TRBV20-1 with TRBJ2-7; D remains unclear. V lost 0 bases, J lost 3 bases, and 12 bases lay in between. Germline V lookup: CDR1 DFQATT, CDR2 SNEGSKA (reference sequence). This CDR3 is built from 14 residues. CDR3: CSARDRPVGYEQYF. DNA of the CDR3: TGCAGTGCTAGAGATCGCCCAGTAGGCTACGAGCAGTACTTC.

The chain employs TRBV9 and TRBJ2-2, with D perhaps TRBD1 or TRBD2 (5 bases each). CDR3 length: 15 residues. V lost 3 bases to trimming and J lost 5 bases, with 14 bases between them. Germline V CDR1 and CDR2: SGDLS, YYNGEE. The CDR3 is CASSDGGVPTGELFF. DNA of the CDR3: TGTGCCAGCAGCGATGGGGGAGTACCGACCGGGGAGCTGTTTTTT.

This clonotype was detected a few times. V and J are TRBV6-6 and TRBJ2-2; D not certain. Germline V lookup: CDR1 MNHNY, CDR2 SVGAGI (reference sequence). Trimming removed 5 bases from V and 3 bases from J, with 7 bases in between. This CDR3 has 13 amino acids. CDR3 sequence reads: CASSNRYTGELFF. The CDR3 coding sequence is TGTGCCAGCAGTAATCGGTACACCGGGGAGCTGTTTTTT.